Following are 5 T cell receptor beta chains from one sample sequenced in a study of monozygotic twins with inflammatory bowel disease. One entry per CDR3 protein, without DNA, is what TCRdb gives after re-calling the 5' RACE reads. The listing contains 160,000 or so distinct CDR3 sequences. The specimen was blood. The receptor source for this set is a human donor with ulcerative colitis or Crohn's disease, or a healthy co-twin of an affected twin (not recorded which).

The chain recombines TRBV7-9 with TRBJ1-1; TCRdb outputs TRBD1, but without DNA this stays unchecked. The CDR3 extends over 15 amino acids. Germline loops: CDR1 SEHNR, CDR2 FQNEAQ (reference sequence). The CDR3 reads CASSLDGQGGTEAFF.

The chain has TRBV5-5 and TRBJ1-2. The CDR3 runs 14 residues. Germline V lookup: CDR1 SGHKS, CDR2 YYEKEE (reference sequence). CDR3 sequence reads: CASSLALLDLGYTF.

This chain uses TRBV5-1 with TRBJ2-1. The CDR3 is 16 amino acids. Germline lookup yields CDR1 SGHRS and CDR2 YFSETQ. CDR3 amino acids: CASSFYSRALHNEQFF.

The chain carries TRBV20-1 and TRBJ2-7. The CDR3 sequence is 12 residues long. Germline V gene data show CDR1 as DFQATT and CDR2 as SNEGSKA (reference sequence). The chain's CDR3 is CSAREDSYEQYF.

The V and J genes are TRBV29-1 and TRBJ1-2. The CDR3 is 13 residues long. Germline CDR1 SQVTM, CDR2 ANQGSEA. The CDR3 here is CSVVMYGDYGYTF.